A single T cell receptor beta chain is shown here with its context. Membership in each cohort depended on participant-reported clinical history. The sample belongs to a study of blood T cell repertoires in COVID-19. At the level of the study: Spain, Italy and the United States supplied samples that represented acute and convalescent COVID-19.

Germline trimming cut 5 bases from V and 7 bases from J; bases unmatched to any gene: 10. CDR3 size: 14 residues. Germline V gene lookup returns CDR1 MNHEY and CDR2 SVGAGI. Original analysis: Amplification of reference gene primers provided the estimated nucleated cell counts. Sequencing was performed with immunoSEQ multiplex PCR; in TCRdb, only in-frame clones are kept and a portion is missing. V and J calls and clone size come straight from that table; D and trimming were deduced from the DNA. The sample shows about 190,000 clones, roughly 84% of them seen only once. The clonotype originates from a woman in her 30s who had been exposed to COVID-19. J is TRBJ1-2 and V is TRBV6-5; 7 positions match TRBD1. Sequenced input: PBMCs or T cells enriched from blood (not recorded which). CDR3 DNA: TGTGCCAGCAGTCAACTACAGGGGATTGGTGGCTACACCTTC. The encoded protein is CASSQLQGIGGYTF.